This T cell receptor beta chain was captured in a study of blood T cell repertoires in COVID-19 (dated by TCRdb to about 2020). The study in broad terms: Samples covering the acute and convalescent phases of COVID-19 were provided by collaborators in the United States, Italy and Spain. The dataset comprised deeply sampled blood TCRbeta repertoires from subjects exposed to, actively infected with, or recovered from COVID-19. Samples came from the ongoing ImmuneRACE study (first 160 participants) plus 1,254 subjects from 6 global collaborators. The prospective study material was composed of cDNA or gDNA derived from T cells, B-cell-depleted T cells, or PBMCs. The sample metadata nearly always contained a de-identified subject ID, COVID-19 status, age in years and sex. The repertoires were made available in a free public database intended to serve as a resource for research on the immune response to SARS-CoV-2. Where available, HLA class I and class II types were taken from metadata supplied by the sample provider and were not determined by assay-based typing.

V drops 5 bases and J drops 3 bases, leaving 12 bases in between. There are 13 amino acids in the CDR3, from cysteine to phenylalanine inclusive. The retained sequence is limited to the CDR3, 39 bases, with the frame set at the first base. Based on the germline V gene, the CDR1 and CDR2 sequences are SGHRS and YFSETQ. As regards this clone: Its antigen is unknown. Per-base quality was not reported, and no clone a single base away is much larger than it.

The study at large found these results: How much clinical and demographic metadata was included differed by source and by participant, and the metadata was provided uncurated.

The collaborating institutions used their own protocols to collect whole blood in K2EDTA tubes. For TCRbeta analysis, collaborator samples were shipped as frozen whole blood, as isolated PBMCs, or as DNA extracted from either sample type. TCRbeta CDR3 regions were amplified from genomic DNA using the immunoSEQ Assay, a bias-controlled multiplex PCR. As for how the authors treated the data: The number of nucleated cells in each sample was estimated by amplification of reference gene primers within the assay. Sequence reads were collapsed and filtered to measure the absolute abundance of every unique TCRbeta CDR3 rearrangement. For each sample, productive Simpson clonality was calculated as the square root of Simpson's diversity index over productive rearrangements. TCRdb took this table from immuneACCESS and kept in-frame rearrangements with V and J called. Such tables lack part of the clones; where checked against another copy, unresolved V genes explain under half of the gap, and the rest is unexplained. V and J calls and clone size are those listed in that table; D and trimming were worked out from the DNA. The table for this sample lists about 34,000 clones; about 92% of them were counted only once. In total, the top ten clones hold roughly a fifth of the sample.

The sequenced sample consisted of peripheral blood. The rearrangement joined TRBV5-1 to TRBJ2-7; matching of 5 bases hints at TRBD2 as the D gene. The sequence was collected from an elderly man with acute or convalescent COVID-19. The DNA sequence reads TGCGCCAGCAGGGTAGTAGGGAGCTACGAGCAGTACTTC. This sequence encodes CASRVVGSYEQYF.